A single sample is the source of the 13 T cell receptor beta chains below, sequenced in a study of cytomegalovirus exposure and HLA in healthy donors. Sequencing used immunoSEQ multiplex PCR; TCRdb keeps in-frame clones, though not all of them. The sample lists some 330,000 clones; 86% were seen once. Sequences were obtained from PBMCs. Receptors were obtained from a woman younger than 35 in good health and CMV-seronegative.

This chain joins TRBV11-3 and TRBJ2-1; 7 nucleotides line up with TRBD1. CDR3 length: 16 amino acids. The germline V gene encodes CDR1 SGHNT and CDR2 YENEEA. V gave up 4 bases and J gave up 2 bases; unmatched junction bases: 8. The CDR3 loop is CASSSTLGQTYNEQFF. CDR3 DNA sequence: TGTGCCAGCAGCTCCACCCTGGGACAGACCTACAATGAGCAGTTCTTC.

The V gene is TRBV5-4, the J gene TRBJ2-1; D is ambiguous. Germline V gene sequence: CDR1 SGHNT, CDR2 YYREEE (reference sequence). The CDR3 covers 12 residues. Between the trimmed V and J ends, which lost 1 base and 9 bases, there was a span of 8 bases. This chain's CDR3 is CASSLLETEQFF. The CDR3 DNA reads as TGTGCCAGCAGCTTGCTGGAGACTGAGCAGTTCTTC.

The V and J genes are TRBV6-6 and TRBJ1-5; 7 nucleotides line up with TRBD1. Germline V gene lookup returns CDR1 MNHNY and CDR2 SVGAGI (reference sequence). The CDR3 runs 15 residues. V gave up 2 bases and J gave up 5 bases; unmatched junction bases: 6. CDR3 region: CASSYVTTGYQPQHF. The CDR3 DNA reads TGTGCCAGCAGTTACGTTACGACAGGGTATCAGCCCCAGCATTTT.

The chain combines TRBV15 with TRBJ2-5; 11 nucleotides agree with TRBD1. V dropped 5 bases and J dropped 5; count of bases not matched to a gene: 4. From germline, CDR1 is LNHNV and CDR2 YYDKDF (reference sequence). This CDR3 spans 14 amino acids. The CDR3 is CATSGQGAGETQYF. Here the CDR3 DNA reads TGTGCCACCAGCGGACAGGGGGCCGGGGAGACCCAGTACTTC.

The chain couples TRBV28 to TRBJ2-1; the D gene is possibly TRBD2 (5 bases). V was pared by 6 bases and J by 4 bases, with 19 bases between. This CDR3 is 16 amino acids long. The germline V gene encodes CDR1 MDHEN and CDR2 SYDVKM. CDR3 bases: TGTGCCAGCAGCCCTCAGCGGTTAGCAGGATACAATGAGCAGTTCTTC. Protein: CASSPQRLAGYNEQFF.

In this sample, this clone turned up a few times. J is TRBJ2-7 and V is TRBV4-3; 10 nucleotides agree with TRBD1. Germline values: CDR1 LGHNA, CDR2 YSLEER. Germline trimming cut 3 bases from V and 1 base from J; bases unmatched to any gene: 9. The CDR3 spans 17 residues. CDR3: CASSQTGTGDSSYEQYF. CDR3 nucleotide sequence: TGCGCCAGCAGCCAGACCGGGACAGGGGATAGTTCCTACGAGCAGTACTTC.

The chain carries TRBV7-3 and TRBJ2-3, with TRBD2 matching 7 bases. The CDR3 consists of 16 residues. V dropped 5 bases and J dropped 0; count of bases not matched to a gene: 8. CDR1 and CDR2 (germline): SGHTA, FQGTGA. As DNA, the CDR3 is TGTGCCAGCAGCCGCGGGGGAGTAGTAAGCACAGATACGCAGTATTTT. Amino acids: CASSRGGVVSTDTQYF.

The chain recombines TRBV6-1 with TRBJ1-1, with 7 bases aligning to TRBD1. Trimming removed 1 base from V and 1 base from J; junction bases left unmatched: 9. CDR1 and CDR2 from the germline V gene are MNHNS and SASEGT. The CDR3 spans 17 residues. CDR3 sequence (DNA): TGTGCCAGCAGTGAAGGGGACAGCGTTTTCCGGAACACTGAAGCTTTCTTT. Translating it yields CASSEGDSVFRNTEAFF.

The count of this clone is one. The chain employs TRBV29-1 and TRBJ2-3, with TRBD2 matching over 9 bases. Germline CDR1 and CDR2: SQVTM and ANQGSEA. The CDR3 is made up of 19 amino acids. V shed 3 bases, J shed 1 base, and the junction held 17 bases outside the gene matches. The CDR3 reads CSVEMGGSGSPWGTDTQYF. The DNA of the CDR3 is TGCAGCGTTGAGATGGGGGGTAGCGGGAGCCCGTGGGGCACAGATACGCAGTATTTT.

V usage is TRBV11-1 and J usage is TRBJ2-5; D gene uncertain. The length of the CDR3 is 14 residues. V lost 1 base to trimming and J lost 7 bases, with 13 bases between them. Germline V gene data show CDR1 as SGHAT and CDR2 as FQDESV (reference sequence). In DNA form, the CDR3 reads TGTGCCAGCAGCTTAGAACAGCAACTCGGGACCCAGTACTTC. Amino acid sequence: CASSLEQQLGTQYF.

This clone has just a few counts. The rearrangement links TRBV5-5 to TRBJ1-2, with TRBD1 matching over 9 bases. V dropped 0 bases and J dropped 4; count of bases not matched to a gene: 4. Germline CDR1 SGHKS, CDR2 YYEKEE (reference sequence). There are 15 residues in the CDR3. CDR3 nucleotide sequence: TGTGCCAGCAGCTTGGACACAGGGGGCGTCTATGGCTACACCTTC. The encoded protein is CASSLDTGGVYGYTF.

The rearrangement uses TRBV7-2 and TRBJ2-5; a possible D gene is TRBD2 (5 bases). This CDR3 is built from 15 residues. Germline assignment: CDR1 SGHTA and CDR2 FQGNSA. Deletions cut 5 bases from V and 5 bases from J, with 18 bases between. CDR3 in amino acids: CASSLYGVRAETQYF. DNA of the CDR3: TGTGCCAGCAGCCTTTACGGGGTCCGGGCGGAGACCCAGTACTTC.

The rearrangement joins TRBV7-3 to TRBJ1-3; D is uncertain. Per the germline V gene, CDR1 is SGHTA and CDR2 is FQGTGA. V lost 2 bases, J lost 4 bases, and 9 bases lay in between. The CDR3 is 14 residues long. CDR3 loop: CASSLGPEGNTIYF. CDR3 sequence (DNA): TGTGCCAGCAGCTTAGGGCCAGAAGGAAACACCATATATTTT.